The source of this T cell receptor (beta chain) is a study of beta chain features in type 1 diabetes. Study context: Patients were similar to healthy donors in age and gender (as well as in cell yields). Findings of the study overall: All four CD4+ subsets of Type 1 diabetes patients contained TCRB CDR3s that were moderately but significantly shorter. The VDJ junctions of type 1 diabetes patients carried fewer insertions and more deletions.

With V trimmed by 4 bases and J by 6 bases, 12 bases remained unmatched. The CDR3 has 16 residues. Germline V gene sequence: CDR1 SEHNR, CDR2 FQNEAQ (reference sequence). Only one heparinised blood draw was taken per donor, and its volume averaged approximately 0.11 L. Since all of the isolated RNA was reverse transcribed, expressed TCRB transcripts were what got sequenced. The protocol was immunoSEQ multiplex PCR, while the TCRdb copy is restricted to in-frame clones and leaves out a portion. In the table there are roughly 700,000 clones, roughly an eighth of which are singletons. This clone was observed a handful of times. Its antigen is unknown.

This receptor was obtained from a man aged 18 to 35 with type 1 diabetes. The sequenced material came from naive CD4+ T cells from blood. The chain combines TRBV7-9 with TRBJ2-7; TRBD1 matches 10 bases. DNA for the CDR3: TGTGCCAGCAGCTCGCCATTCGGGACAGGGGATGCCGAGCAGTACTTC. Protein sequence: CASSSPFGTGDAEQYF.